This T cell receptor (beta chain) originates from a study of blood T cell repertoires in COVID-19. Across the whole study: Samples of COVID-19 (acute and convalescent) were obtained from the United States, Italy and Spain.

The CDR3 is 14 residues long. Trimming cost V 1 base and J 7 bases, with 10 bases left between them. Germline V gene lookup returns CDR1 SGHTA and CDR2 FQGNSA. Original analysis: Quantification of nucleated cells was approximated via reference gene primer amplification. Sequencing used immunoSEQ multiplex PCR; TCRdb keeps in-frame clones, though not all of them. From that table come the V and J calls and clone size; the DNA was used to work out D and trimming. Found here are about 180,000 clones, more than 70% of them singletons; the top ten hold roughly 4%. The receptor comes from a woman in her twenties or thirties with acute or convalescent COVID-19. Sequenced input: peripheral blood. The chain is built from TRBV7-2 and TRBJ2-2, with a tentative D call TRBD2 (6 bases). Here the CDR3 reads CASSLDRRDGELFF. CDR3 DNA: TGTGCCAGCAGCTTAGACAGGCGGGACGGGGAGCTGTTTTTT.